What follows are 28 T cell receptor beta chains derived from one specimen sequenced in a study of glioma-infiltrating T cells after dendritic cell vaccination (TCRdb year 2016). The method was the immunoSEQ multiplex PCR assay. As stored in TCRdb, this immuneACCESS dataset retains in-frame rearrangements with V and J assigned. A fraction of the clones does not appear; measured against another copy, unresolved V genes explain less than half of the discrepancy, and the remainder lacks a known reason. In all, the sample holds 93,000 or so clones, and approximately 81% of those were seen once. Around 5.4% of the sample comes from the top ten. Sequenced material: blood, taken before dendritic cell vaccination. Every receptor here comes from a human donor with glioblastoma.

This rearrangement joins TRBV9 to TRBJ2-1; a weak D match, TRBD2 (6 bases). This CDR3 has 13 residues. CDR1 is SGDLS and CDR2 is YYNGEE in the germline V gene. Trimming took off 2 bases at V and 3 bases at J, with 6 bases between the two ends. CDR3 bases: TGTGCCAGCAGCGTGACTAGCTACAATGAGCAGTTCTTC. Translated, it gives CASSVTSYNEQFF. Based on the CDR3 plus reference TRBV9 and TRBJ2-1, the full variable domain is DSGVTQTPKHLITATGQRVTLRCSPRSGDLSVYWYQQSLDQGLQFLIQYYNGEERAKGNILERFSAQQFPDLHSELNLSSLELGDSALYFCASSVTSYNEQFFGPGTRLTVL.

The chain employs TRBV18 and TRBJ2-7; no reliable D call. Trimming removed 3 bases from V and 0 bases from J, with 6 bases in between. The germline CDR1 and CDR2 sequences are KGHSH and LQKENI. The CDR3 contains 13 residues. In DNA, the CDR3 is TGTGCCAGCTCACCGTATAGCTCCTACGAGCAGTACTTC. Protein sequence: CASSPYSSYEQYF.

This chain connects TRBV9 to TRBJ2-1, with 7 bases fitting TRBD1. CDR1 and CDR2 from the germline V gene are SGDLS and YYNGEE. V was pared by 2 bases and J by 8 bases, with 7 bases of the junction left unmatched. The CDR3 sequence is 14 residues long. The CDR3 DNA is TGTGCCAGCAGCGTGAGTGCTACAGGGGATGAGCAGTTCTTC. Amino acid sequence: CASSVSATGDEQFF.

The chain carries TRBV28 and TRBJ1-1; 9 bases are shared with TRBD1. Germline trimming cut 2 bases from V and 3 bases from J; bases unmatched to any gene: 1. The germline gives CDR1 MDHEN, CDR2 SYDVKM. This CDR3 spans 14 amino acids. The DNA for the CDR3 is TGTGCCAGCAGTTTAGACAGGGGGGACACTGAAGCTTTCTTT. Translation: CASSLDRGDTEAFF.

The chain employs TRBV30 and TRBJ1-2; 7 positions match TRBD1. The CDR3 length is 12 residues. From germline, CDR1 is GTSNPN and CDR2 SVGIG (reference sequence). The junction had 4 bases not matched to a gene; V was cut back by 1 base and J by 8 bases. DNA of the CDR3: TGTGCCTGGAGTGACGGGACAGACGGCTACACCTTC. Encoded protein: CAWSDGTDGYTF. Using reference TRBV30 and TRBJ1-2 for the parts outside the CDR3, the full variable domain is SQTIHQWPATLVQPVGSPLSLECTVEGTSNPNLYWYRQAAGRGLQLLFYSVGIGQISSEVPQNLSASRPQDRQFILSSKKLLLSDSGFYLCAWSDGTDGYTFGSGTRLTVV.

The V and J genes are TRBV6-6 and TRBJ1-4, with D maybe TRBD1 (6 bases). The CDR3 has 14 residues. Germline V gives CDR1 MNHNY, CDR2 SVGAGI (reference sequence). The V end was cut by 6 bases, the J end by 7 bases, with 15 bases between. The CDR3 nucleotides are TGTGCCAGCAGGAAAGGGGGAGTGGGTGAAAAACTGTTTTTT. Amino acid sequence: CASRKGGVGEKLFF.

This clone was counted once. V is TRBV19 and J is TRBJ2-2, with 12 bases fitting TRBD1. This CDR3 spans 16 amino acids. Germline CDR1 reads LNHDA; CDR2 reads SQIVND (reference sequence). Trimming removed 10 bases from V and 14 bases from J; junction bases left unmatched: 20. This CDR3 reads CATRTYGTGGPGLLFF. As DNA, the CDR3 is TGTGCCACTAGAACCTACGGGACAGGGGGCCCAGGGCTACTGTTTTTT.

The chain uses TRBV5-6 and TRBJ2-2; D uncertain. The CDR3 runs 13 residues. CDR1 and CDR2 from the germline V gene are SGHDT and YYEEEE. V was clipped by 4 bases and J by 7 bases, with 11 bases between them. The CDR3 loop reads CASSPRLGGELFF. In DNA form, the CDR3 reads TGTGCCAGCAGCCCCAGGTTGGGCGGGGAGCTGTTTTTT.

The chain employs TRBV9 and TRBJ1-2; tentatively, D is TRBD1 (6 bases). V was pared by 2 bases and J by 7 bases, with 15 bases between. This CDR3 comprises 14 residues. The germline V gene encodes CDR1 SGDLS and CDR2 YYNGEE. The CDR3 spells CASSVGRGEVGYTF. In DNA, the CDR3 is TGTGCCAGCAGCGTGGGCAGGGGAGAAGTTGGCTACACCTTC.

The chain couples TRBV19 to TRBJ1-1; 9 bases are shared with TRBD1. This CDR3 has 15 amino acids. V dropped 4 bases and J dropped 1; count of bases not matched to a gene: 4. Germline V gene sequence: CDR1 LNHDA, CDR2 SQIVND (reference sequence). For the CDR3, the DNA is TGTGCCAGTAGTACCGGACAGGGGAGGAACACTGAAGCTTTCTTT. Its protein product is CASSTGQGRNTEAFF.

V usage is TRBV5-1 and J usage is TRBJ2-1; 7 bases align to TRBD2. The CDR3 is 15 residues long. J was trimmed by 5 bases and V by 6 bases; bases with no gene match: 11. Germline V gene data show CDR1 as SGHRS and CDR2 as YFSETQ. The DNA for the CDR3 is TGCGCCAGCACCCCTTTGGGGGGGTGGCACAATGAGCAGTTCTTC. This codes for CASTPLGGWHNEQFF. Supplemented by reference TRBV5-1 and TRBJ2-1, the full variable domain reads KAGVTQTPRYLIKTRGQQVTLSCSPISGHRSVSWYQQTPGQGLQFLFEYFSETQRNKGNFPGRFSGRQFSNSRSEMNVSTLELGDSALYLCASTPLGGWHNEQFFGPGTRLTVL.

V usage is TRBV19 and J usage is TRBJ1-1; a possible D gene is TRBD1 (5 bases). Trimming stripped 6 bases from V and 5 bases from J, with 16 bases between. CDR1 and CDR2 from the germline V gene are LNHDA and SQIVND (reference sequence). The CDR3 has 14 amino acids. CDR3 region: CASSPAVGGTEAFF. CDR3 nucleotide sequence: TGTGCCAGTAGCCCGGCGGTGGGGGGGACTGAAGCTTTCTTT.

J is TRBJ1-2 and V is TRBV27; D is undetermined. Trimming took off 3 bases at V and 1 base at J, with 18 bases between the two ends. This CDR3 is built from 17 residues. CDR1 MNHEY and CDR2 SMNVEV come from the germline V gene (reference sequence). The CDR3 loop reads CASSLVGGQAYNYGYTF. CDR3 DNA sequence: TGTGCCAGCAGTTTGGTTGGAGGTCAGGCTTATAACTATGGCTACACCTTC.

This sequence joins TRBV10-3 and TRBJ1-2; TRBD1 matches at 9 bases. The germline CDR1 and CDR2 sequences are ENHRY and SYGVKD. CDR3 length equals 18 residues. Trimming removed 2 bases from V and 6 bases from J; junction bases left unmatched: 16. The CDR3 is CAISEIPGTGLSSDGYTF. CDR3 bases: TGTGCCATCAGTGAGATACCCGGGACAGGGCTCTCAAGTGATGGCTACACCTTC.

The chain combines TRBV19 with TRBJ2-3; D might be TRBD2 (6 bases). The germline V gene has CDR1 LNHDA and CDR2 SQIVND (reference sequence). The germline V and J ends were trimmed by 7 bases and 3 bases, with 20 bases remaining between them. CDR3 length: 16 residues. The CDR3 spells CASTFFGGSGTDTQYF. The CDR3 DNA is TGTGCCAGTACCTTCTTCGGGGGTTCAGGGACAGATACGCAGTATTTT.

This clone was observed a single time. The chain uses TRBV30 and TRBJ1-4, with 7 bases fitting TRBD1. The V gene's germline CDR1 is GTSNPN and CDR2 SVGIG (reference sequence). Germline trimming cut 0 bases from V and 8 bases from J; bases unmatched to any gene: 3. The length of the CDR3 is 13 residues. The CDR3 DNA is TGTGCCTGGAGTGTACAGGGGAACGAAAAACTGTTTTTT. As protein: CAWSVQGNEKLFF.

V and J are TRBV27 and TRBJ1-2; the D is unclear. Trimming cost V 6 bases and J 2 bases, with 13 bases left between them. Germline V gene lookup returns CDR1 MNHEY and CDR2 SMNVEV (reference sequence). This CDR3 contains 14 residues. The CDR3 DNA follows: TGTGCCAGCAGCTACAGTACTGGGAACTATGGCTACACCTTC. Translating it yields CASSYSTGNYGYTF.

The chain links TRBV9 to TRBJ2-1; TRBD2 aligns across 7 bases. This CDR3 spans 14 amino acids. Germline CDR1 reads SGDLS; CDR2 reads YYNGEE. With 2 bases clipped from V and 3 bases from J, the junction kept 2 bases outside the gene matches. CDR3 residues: CASSVGGGYNEQFF. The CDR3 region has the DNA TGTGCCAGCAGCGTTGGGGGGGGCTACAATGAGCAGTTCTTC.

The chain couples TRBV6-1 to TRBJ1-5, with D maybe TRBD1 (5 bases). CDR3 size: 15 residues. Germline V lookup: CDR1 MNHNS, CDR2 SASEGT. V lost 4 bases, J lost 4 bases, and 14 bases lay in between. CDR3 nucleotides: TGTGCCAGCAGTGGAGAGCTCAGGGATAATCAGCCCCAGCATTTT. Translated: CASSGELRDNQPQHF.

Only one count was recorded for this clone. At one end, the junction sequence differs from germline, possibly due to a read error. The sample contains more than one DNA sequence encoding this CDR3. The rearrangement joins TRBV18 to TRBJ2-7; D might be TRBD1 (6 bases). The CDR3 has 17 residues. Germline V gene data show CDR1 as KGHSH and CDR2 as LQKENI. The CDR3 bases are TGTGCCAGCTCACTACTAAGCAGGGGAATGAGCTCCTACGAGCAGTATTTC. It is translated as CASSLLSRGMSSYEQYF.

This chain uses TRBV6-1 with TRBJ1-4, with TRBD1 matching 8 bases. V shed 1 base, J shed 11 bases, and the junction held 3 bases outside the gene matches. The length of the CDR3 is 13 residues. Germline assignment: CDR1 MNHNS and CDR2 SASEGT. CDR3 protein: CASSEVQGVKLFF. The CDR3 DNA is TGTGCCAGCAGTGAAGTACAGGGGGTCAAACTGTTTTTT.

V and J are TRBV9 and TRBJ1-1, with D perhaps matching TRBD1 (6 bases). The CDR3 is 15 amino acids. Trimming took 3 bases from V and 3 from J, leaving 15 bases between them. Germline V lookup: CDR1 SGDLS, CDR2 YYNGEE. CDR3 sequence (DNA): TGTGCCAGCAGCGGAAGGGGGGGGCTCGACACTGAAGCTTTCTTT. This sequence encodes CASSGRGGLDTEAFF.

CDR3 amino acids: CASSSQGAANEKLFF. In nucleotides, the CDR3 is TGTGCCAGCAGTTCCCAAGGGGCCGCTAATGAAAAACTGTTTTTT. The J gene is TRBJ1-4, the V gene TRBV6-5; a weak D match, TRBD1 (5 bases). V was pared by 4 bases and J by 3 bases, with 12 bases between. Germline V gene lookup returns CDR1 MNHEY and CDR2 SVGAGI. CDR3 length: 15 residues.

The CDR3 coding sequence is TGTGCCAGCAGCGTTGACAGGGGCAACGAGCAGTACTTC. Encoded protein: CASSVDRGNEQYF. V usage is TRBV7-8 and J usage is TRBJ2-7; TRBD1 agrees at 8 bases. V shed 5 bases and J 5 bases; nucleotides not matched to a gene: 5. CDR3 length equals 13 residues. Germline CDR1 SGHVS, CDR2 FQNEAQ.

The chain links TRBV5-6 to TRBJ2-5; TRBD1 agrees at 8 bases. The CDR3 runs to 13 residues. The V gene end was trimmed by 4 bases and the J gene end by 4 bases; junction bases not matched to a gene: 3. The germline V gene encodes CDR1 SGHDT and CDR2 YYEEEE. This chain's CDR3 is CASSIQGVETQYF. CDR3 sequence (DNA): TGTGCCAGCAGCATACAGGGGGTAGAGACCCAGTACTTC.

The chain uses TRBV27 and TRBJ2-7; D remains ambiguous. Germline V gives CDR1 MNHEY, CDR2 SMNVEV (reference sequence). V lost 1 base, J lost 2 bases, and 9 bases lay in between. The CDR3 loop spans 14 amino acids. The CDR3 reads CASSLYPTTYEQYF. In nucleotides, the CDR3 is TGTGCCAGCAGTTTATATCCGACAACCTACGAGCAGTACTTC.

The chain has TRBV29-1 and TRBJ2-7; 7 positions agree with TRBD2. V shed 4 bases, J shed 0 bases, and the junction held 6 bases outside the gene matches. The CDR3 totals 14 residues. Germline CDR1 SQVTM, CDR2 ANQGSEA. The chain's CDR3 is CSVALGGVSYEQYF. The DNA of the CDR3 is TGCAGCGTTGCGTTGGGAGGGGTCTCCTACGAGCAGTACTTC.

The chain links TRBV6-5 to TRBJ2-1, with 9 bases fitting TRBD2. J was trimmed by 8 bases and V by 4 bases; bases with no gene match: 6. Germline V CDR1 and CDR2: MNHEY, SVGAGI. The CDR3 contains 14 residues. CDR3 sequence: CASSLGLAMDEQFF. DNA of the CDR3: TGTGCCAGCAGTTTGGGACTAGCCATGGATGAGCAGTTCTTC.